The clone carrying this T cell receptor beta chain was seen only once. No antigen is known for it. The data were obtained in a study of T cells after yellow fever vaccination. As for the study in general: Preparation of fractions with low cell numbers was performed using SMART-Seq v4 Ultra Low Input. Study-wide results and limits: It was the secondary response that reached its peak faster, day 5 versus 15, but it was weaker.

V shed 3 bases, J shed 2 bases, and the junction held 5 bases outside the gene matches. This CDR3 has 15 residues. Germline lookup yields CDR1 SGHRS and CDR2 YFSETQ. TCRdb re-called the 5' RACE reads with MiXCR, one entry per CDR3 protein. Among fewer than 500,000 distinct CDR3 sequences listed, 18% were seen once. The chain links TRBV5-1 to TRBJ2-3, with 8 bases matching TRBD1. This TCR was sampled from a man between 18 and 29 years old who received the YFV17D yellow fever vaccine. The source was PBMCs, collected before the yellow fever booster vaccination. The CDR3 protein is CASSSGQVITDTQYF. CDR3 bases: TGCGCCAGCAGCTCGGGACAGGTGATCACAGATACGCAGTATTTT.